One TCR beta chain is described in this entry. As a fraction of the sample, this clonotype is medium-sized (0.01 to 0.1%). It lacks a known antigen. Base qualities are not provided; no much larger clone lies one nucleotide away. cDNA synthesis used template-switch 5'RACE with a primer carrying a 10-nucleotide random unique molecular identifier tagging each TCR transcript. Every sequencing run covered 15-18 subjects and yielded more than 160 million TCR-beta sequences. The RNeasy kit was used for extraction of total RNA. The KAPA Real-time Library Amplification kit was used to amplify TCR-beta VDJ regions with primers for the TCR constant region and the 5'RACE anchor. Sample indexes and Illumina adaptors were added in a first PCR, after which library yield was increased in a second PCR. After purification with Ampure beads, the TCR product of roughly 650 bp was size-selected on a 2% E-gel SizeSelection system. Before pooling, libraries had their quality checked on a Bioanalyzer, their concentration measured with Qubit, and their quantity determined with the Kapa Library Quantification kit. An Illumina HiSeq 2500 was used to sequence the libraries paired-end at 2 x 150 bp. To increase sequence diversity, about 23-30% phiX was spiked into each library pool. Concerning the study's data processing: Quality-filtered reads were processed with the UMI-based MiGEC pipeline, which removed over 80% of raw TCR sequences during error correction. VDJ genes were aligned to IMGT germline references, and each clonotype was defined by a unique CDR3 amino acid sequence together with V-J genes. VDJtools evaluated clonal expansion, Shannon diversity and CDR3 relatedness (CalcPairwiseDistances, ClusterSamples); CLCbio workbench built phylogenetic trees. A clone was classed as expanded if it had 8 or more unique UMIs, a cutoff based on coefficient-of-variation modelling across technical triplicates. The public reads were run again by TCRdb, first through fastp at Q25 and then through MiXCR, and only productive beta chains were kept. Rows are unified per CDR3 protein, each entry keeping the most common DNA and genes. The V and J calls were determined by TCRdb, not by the authors. The table for this sample lists 50,000 or so distinct CDR3 sequences; about 3.7% of them were counted only once. 5.5% to 6% of the sample is in the top ten clones.

The sample is drawn from a study of neurological immune-mediated disorders (dated by TCRdb to between 2019 and 2020). In the study overall: Of the approximately 34 multiple sclerosis patients, about 31 had relapsing-remitting MS and 3 had secondary progressive MS. The approximately 100 TCR-beta libraries included longitudinal samples, technical triplicates and paired sorted CD4+ and CD8+ T-cell subsets alongside PBMC samples. The cohort was made up of 68 subjects, consisting of roughly 14 HAM/TSP patients, about 35 multiple sclerosis patients and approximately 20 healthy controls. Peripheral blood TCR-beta repertoires from patients with HTLV-I-associated myelopathy (HAM/TSP), patients with multiple sclerosis, and healthy controls were compared in the study using UMI-based sequencing. On the study overall, not on this receptor specifically: No clinical or MRI features were associated with the MS cluster, and the authors said that larger cohorts are needed. Repertoires from 18 of 34 MS patients were grouped by phylogenetic analysis into a cluster of related CDR3 sequences, suggesting a possible repertoire-level signature. TCR clonal expansion was greatest in HAM/TSP patients and smallest in MS patients, who ranked below even healthy controls. Expanded clones from different subjects shared no identical CDR3 amino acid sequences, which suggests that TCR-beta repertoires were private in all groups.

According to the germline V gene (reference sequence), CDR1 reads SGHKS and CDR2 reads YYEKEE. V is clipped by 1 base and J by 7 bases, and the sequence between their germline boundaries is 15 bases long. The CDR3 runs 15 amino acids, cysteine and phenylalanine included. Of all the DNA, just the CDR3 is kept, 45 bases in frame from base 1. Libraries from unsorted PBMCs were made from 2 million PBMCs kept in RNAlater at -80 degrees C until RNA extraction. The multiple sclerosis patients were enrolled in a US clinical protocol that used magnetic resonance imaging to evaluate disease progression. Peripheral blood was subjected to Ficoll-Hypaque density gradient centrifugation to isolate PBMCs, which were then cryopreserved in liquid nitrogen.

Sequencing was carried out using PBMCs. This sequence originates from a man between 35 and 55 years old with multiple sclerosis. The V and J genes are TRBV5-5 and TRBJ1-5; the D gene is perhaps TRBD1, from 6 matching bases. This receptor has the CDR3 CASSLWDSGEQPQHF. The DNA is as follows: TGTGCCAGCAGCTTGTGGGATTCAGGGGAACAGCCCCAGCATTTT.